This T cell receptor beta chain was recovered during a study of T-cell memory formation after mild COVID-19. On the study more broadly: There were largely donor-specific TCR clusters.

V shed 6 bases, J shed 2 bases, and the junction held 6 bases outside the gene matches. The CDR3 consists of 15 residues. In germline, CDR1 is SNHLY, CDR2 FYNNEI. From the 5' RACE reads, TCRdb called clonotypes with MiXCR, one entry per CDR3 protein. The table shows under 450,000 distinct CDR3 sequences, with around a fifth occurring only once. The V and J genes are TRBV2 and TRBJ1-2; 10 bases fit TRBD1. The sample taken for sequencing was PBMCs or a T cell subset sorted from them (not recorded which). The source of this sequence is a man aged 18 to 30 who had mild COVID-19 (a few samples of this study predate the infection). Cell type and time point are not known. This CDR3 reads CASRSDRGSNYGYTF. DNA for the CDR3: TGTGCCAGCAGATCGGACAGGGGGTCGAACTATGGCTACACCTTC.